This T cell receptor (beta chain) was identified in a study of cytomegalovirus exposure and HLA in healthy donors. The CDR3 has 12 amino acids. The germline V gene has CDR1 SGHTS and CDR2 YDEGEE. Between the trimmed V and J ends, which lost 4 bases and 4 bases, there was a span of 8 bases. PCR used 60 Vbeta primers and 13 Jbeta primers. The repertoire was sequenced with immunoSEQ multiplex PCR; TCRdb's copy has only in-frame clones and lacks some. Listed are more than 95,000 clones; about 0.93% falls within the top ten. The rearrangement uses TRBV5-8 and TRBJ2-5, with unresolved D. Material for sequencing was PBMCs. The sequence came from a man between 18 and 29 years old in good health and CMV-seronegative. The CDR3 spells CASSQTGETQYF. Here the CDR3 DNA reads TGTGCCAGCAGCCAGACGGGAGAGACCCAGTACTTC.